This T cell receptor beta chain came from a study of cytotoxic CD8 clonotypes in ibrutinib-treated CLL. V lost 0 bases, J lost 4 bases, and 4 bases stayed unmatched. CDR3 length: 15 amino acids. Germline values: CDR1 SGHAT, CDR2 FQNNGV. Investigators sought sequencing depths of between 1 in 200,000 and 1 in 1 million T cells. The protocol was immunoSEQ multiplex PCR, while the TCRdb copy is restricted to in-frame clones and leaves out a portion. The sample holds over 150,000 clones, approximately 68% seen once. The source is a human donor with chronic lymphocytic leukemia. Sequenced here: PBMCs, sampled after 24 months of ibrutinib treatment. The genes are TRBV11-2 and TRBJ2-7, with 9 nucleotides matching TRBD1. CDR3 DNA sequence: TGTGCCAGCAGCTTAGATCCGACAGGGGGATACGAGCAGTACTTC. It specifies CASSLDPTGGYEQYF.